This T cell receptor (beta chain) was observed in a study of technical replicates of blood from several donors. Clones were read by immunoSEQ multiplex PCR, and TCRdb kept only the in-frame ones, dropping some. The repertoire consists of tens of thousands of clones, with 80% to 95% occurring once and the leading ten covering approximately 0.27%. With V trimmed by 3 bases and J by 4 bases, 8 bases remained unmatched. There are 16 residues in the CDR3. The germline V gene has CDR1 KGHSH and CDR2 LQKENI. The receptor comes from a human donor in good health. The sequencing sample was made of T cells isolated from PBMCs. The rearrangement links TRBV18 to TRBJ2-1, with 8 bases matching TRBD1. CDR3 DNA sequence: TGTGCCAGCTCACCCACAGACAGGGGTTCGTACAATGAGCAGTTCTTC. The encoded protein is CASSPTDRGSYNEQFF.